These T cell receptor beta chains were read from a single sample in a study of beta chain features in type 1 diabetes. Here immunoSEQ multiplex PCR was the method, and the copy in TCRdb shows in-frame clones only, minus some. Of approximately 150,000 clones in the sample, about 9.4% were seen once. Sequences were obtained from naive CD4+ T cells from blood. All receptors come from a man between 18 and 29 years old in good health. The CDR3 runs from the conserved cysteine through the conserved F or W. The D gene is left open where the match is weak. Clone sizes are given selectively: once, few, many, or a class where the clone is expanded.

cdr3_nt,cdr3_aa,cdr3_length,clone_size,d_call,v_call,j_call
TGTGCCAGCAGTGATTGGGGCACAGGGGGGGCTGAAGCTTTCTTT,CASSDWGTGGAEAFF,15,few,TRBD1,TRBV6-1,TRBJ1-1
TGTGCCAGCAGCCCCCTACTACGGGAAACCGGGGAGCTGTTTTTT,CASSPLLRETGELFF,15,.,.,TRBV7-9,TRBJ2-2
TGTGCCAGCAGCTTGACAGACGGATACTCCTACGAGCAGTACTTC,CASSLTDGYSYEQYF,15,.,.,TRBV7-2,TRBJ2-7
TGTGCCTGGAGTCGCGGGCTGTCAGGAGCTGAAGCTTTCTTT,CAWSRGLSGAEAFF,14,few,.,TRBV30,TRBJ1-1
TGCGCCAGCAGCCAAGAAAGGCGGTATGGCTACACCTTC,CASSQERRYGYTF,13,many,.,TRBV4-3,TRBJ1-2
TGTGCCAGCAGATTTCAGGGAGGGGACGAGCAGTACTTC,CASRFQGGDEQYF,13,.,TRBD2,TRBV6-1,TRBJ2-7
TGTGCCAGCAGCTTACTAGGGAGGTACAATGAGCAGTTCTTC,CASSLLGRYNEQFF,14,.,.,TRBV7-2,TRBJ2-1
TGTGCCAGCTCACCTACGGTCGACACCGGGGAGCTGTTTTTT,CASSPTVDTGELFF,14,few,.,TRBV18,TRBJ2-2
TGTGCCAGCAGTGGGACAGACAAATATGGCTACACCTTC,CASSGTDKYGYTF,13,few,.,TRBV2,TRBJ1-2
TGTGCCAGCAGTGTAGAGACAGGGGTGATCGGCTACACCTTC,CASSVETGVIGYTF,14,.,TRBD1,TRBV2,TRBJ1-2
TGTGCCAGCACTCACGCAGGGGCGGACACTGAAGCTTTCTTT,CASTHAGADTEAFF,14,.,.,TRBV6-6,TRBJ1-1
TGTGCCAGTAGTATACAGGGAATGTCTGGGGCCAACGTCCTGACTTTC,CASSIQGMSGANVLTF,16,.,.,TRBV19,TRBJ2-6
TGCGCCAGCAGCTTGGCACCCCCCGGGGGGCGAGAGCAGTACTTC,CASSLAPPGGREQYF,15,.,.,TRBV5-1,TRBJ2-7
TGTGCCAGCAGTTATGCTGAGCGGGGGGGTTACGAGCAGTACTTC,CASSYAERGGYEQYF,15,.,TRBD2,TRBV6-5,TRBJ2-7
TGTGCCAGCAGTGACTCTGGGGACAGGTTGAATGGCTACACCTTC,CASSDSGDRLNGYTF,15,.,TRBD1,TRBV6-4,TRBJ1-2
TGTGCCAGTACCGCCGGGACAGGGGGTTTTTCTAACTATGGCTACACCTTC,CASTAGTGGFSNYGYTF,17,.,TRBD1,TRBV19,TRBJ1-2
TGTGCCAGCAGTGCGGGAGATACGCAGTATTTT,CASSAGDTQYF,11,few,.,TRBV6-4,TRBJ2-3
TGCGCCAGCAGCTCCATGGACCCAGCGGGAGAGACCCAGTACTTC,CASSSMDPAGETQYF,15,.,.,TRBV5-1,TRBJ2-5
TGTGCCAGCAGTTTGTTTCAGGGGACCTATAGCAATCAGCCCCAGCATTTT,CASSLFQGTYSNQPQHF,17,few,.,TRBV28,TRBJ1-5
TGTGCCAGCAGGACGTCCGGGGATACGCAGTATTTT,CASRTSGDTQYF,12,.,.,TRBV6-5,TRBJ2-3
TGTGCCAGCAGCCCACCCCGGACAGGGGGCAGGGGCGAGCAGTACTTC,CASSPPRTGGRGEQYF,16,few,TRBD1,TRBV2,TRBJ2-7
TGCGCCAGCAGCCAAACAGGGGGTCTCGAGCAGTACTTC,CASSQTGGLEQYF,13,few,TRBD1,TRBV4-3,TRBJ2-7